This is a list of T cell receptor beta chains from one sample in a study of regulatory and conventional T cells in RAG deficiency. Sequenced by immunoSEQ multiplex PCR; TCRdb stores in-frame clones only, minus some. Of under 45,000 clones listed, roughly 76% are singletons. The same data also went into a second study, on regulatory T cells.

Source material: CD4+ effector T cells sorted from blood. The source is a human donor in good health. CDR3s include the opening cysteine and the closing phenylalanine or tryptophan. A D gene is named only where the DNA matches it firmly. For some rows the clone size is stated as once, few or many, or as a class when expanded; others skip it.

clone size | J gene | D gene | CDR3 length | V gene | CDR3 DNA | CDR3 protein
. | TRBJ2-5 | . | 15 | TRBV28 | TGTGCCAGCAGCCGTAGACTCTCTGTGGAAGAGACCCAGTACTTC | CASSRRLSVEETQYF
. | TRBJ2-1 | . | 11 | TRBV6-1 | TGTGCCAGCAGAGAGGACGACCATCGGTTCTTC | CASREDDHRFF
once | TRBJ2-2 | . | 14 | TRBV19 | TGTGCCAGTAGCCTTAGGGGGGGAACCGGGGAGCTGTTTTTT | CASSLRGGTGELFF
once | TRBJ2-7 | TRBD1 | 15 | TRBV10-3 | TGTGCCATCAGAGACAGGACAGGCAGGACCTACGAGCAGTACTTC | CAIRDRTGRTYEQYF
. | TRBJ2-2 | . | 15 | TRBV4-2 | TGTGCCAGCAGCCAAGTCGCTCTCAACACCGGGGAGCTGTTTTTT | CASSQVALNTGELFF
. | TRBJ2-3 | TRBD1 | 18 | TRBV28 | TGTGCCAGCAGTTTATCAGTGGGCGTGCCGACAGGGTTAGATACGCAGTATTTT | CASSLSVGVPTGLDTQYF
. | TRBJ1-4 | . | 14 | TRBV5-4 | TGTGCCAGCAGCGCGGACAGAGGGAATGAAAAACTGTTTTTT | CASSADRGNEKLFF
. | TRBJ2-1 | . | 14 | TRBV7-9 | TGTGCCAGCAGCCCCACCGGGACTCACGGTGAGCAGTTCTTC | CASSPTGTHGEQFF
. | TRBJ1-4 | TRBD1 | 16 | TRBV28 | TGTGCCAGCAGTCTCTGGCAGGGGGCAACTAATGAAAAACTGTTTTTT | CASSLWQGATNEKLFF
few | TRBJ1-3 | . | 17 | TRBV7-9 | TGTGCCAGCAGCTCACTCGGCAGACCGACTGCTGGAAACACCATATATTTT | CASSSLGRPTAGNTIYF
. | TRBJ2-1 | TRBD2 | 16 | TRBV7-8 | TGTGCCAGCAGTCATCCCCCGGGGGGGCTAAACAATGAGCAGTTCTTC | CASSHPPGGLNNEQFF
. | TRBJ2-3 | . | 14 | TRBV9 | TGTGCCAGCAGCGTAGTAGGGGGCACAGATACGCAGTATTTT | CASSVVGGTDTQYF
. | TRBJ1-5 | TRBD1 | 14 | TRBV28 | TGTGCCAGCAGCCCCGTGGCAGGGACAGCGGCCCAGCATTTT | CASSPVAGTAAQHF
. | TRBJ1-5 | TRBD1 | 16 | TRBV4-1 | TGCGCCAGCAGCCAAGATTGGCAGGGGGTTGGTCAGCCCCAGCATTTT | CASSQDWQGVGQPQHF
. | TRBJ2-1 | . | 13 | TRBV30 | TGTGCCTGGGACCCCGCGGGTTACAATGAGCAGTTCTTC | CAWDPAGYNEQFF
. | TRBJ2-1 | TRBD2 | 20 | TRBV7-6 | TGTGCCAGCAGCTTAGAGGCGAGGACTAGCGGGGGGGCTCTCTACAATGAGCAGTTCTTC | CASSLEARTSGGALYNEQFF
. | TRBJ2-5 | TRBD1 | 15 | TRBV7-2 | TGTGCCAGCAGCTCGGACAGGGCGGCCCAAGAGACCCAGTACTTC | CASSSDRAAQETQYF
. | TRBJ2-2 | . | 13 | TRBV2 | TGTGCCAGCAGTGGCTCTGCGTCCGGGGAGCTGTTTTTT | CASSGSASGELFF
. | TRBJ2-2 | . | 15 | TRBV9 | TGTGCCAGCAGCGCTCACCAAGGCCCCACCGGGGAGCTGTTTTTT | CASSAHQGPTGELFF
few | TRBJ2-2 | TRBD1 | 17 | TRBV19 | TGTGCCAGTAGTACCCGGTCCGGGACAGGATTTGGCGGGGAGCTGTTTTTT | CASSTRSGTGFGGELFF
few | TRBJ1-1 | . | 12 | TRBV10-2 | TGCGCCAGCAGTGTAGACAGGACTGAAGCTTTCTTT | CASSVDRTEAFF
. | TRBJ2-1 | TRBD2 | 13 | TRBV25-1 | TGTGCCAGCAGTGAAGGGGGGGGTTATGAGCAGTTCTTC | CASSEGGGYEQFF
. | TRBJ1-1 | . | 13 | TRBV27 | TGTGCCAGCAGTTTTTCGCTCTGCACTGAAGCTTTCTTT | CASSFSLCTEAFF
. | TRBJ1-2 | . | 13 | TRBV5-6 | TGTGCCAGCAGCTTGGGGTCGCGATATGGCTACACCTTC | CASSLGSRYGYTF
. | TRBJ1-1 | TRBD1 | 12 | TRBV18 | TGTGCCAGCTCACCAAGGGGGCTGGACGCTTTCTTT | CASSPRGLDAFF
. | TRBJ2-1 | TRBD2 | 14 | TRBV19 | TGTGCCAGTAGGGAGCGGGGGGGATACAATGAGCAGTTCTTC | CASRERGGYNEQFF
. | TRBJ2-7 | . | 13 | TRBV6-5 | TGTGCCAGCAGTTCCCCCGGGAGCCACGAGCAGTACTTC | CASSSPGSHEQYF
. | TRBJ2-3 | . | 12 | TRBV11-1 | TGTGCCAGCAGCCATTTGGGGGATACGCAGTATTTT | CASSHLGDTQYF
. | TRBJ1-2 | . | 14 | TRBV19 | TGTGCCAGTAGTATAAACAGGCAGAGCTATGGCTACACCTTC | CASSINRQSYGYTF
. | TRBJ1-3 | . | 17 | TRBV18 | TGTGCCAGCTCACCACAACAGGGCCCCTTCTCTGGAAACACCATATATTTT | CASSPQQGPFSGNTIYF
. | TRBJ2-3 | . | 16 | TRBV5-4 | TGTGCCAGCAGCCCACCGACAGGAGGGGTAGGGGATACGCAGTATTTT | CASSPPTGGVGDTQYF
. | TRBJ2-3 | . | 13 | TRBV9 | TGTGCCAGCAGCCCCGGACCGGGCGATACGCAGTATTTT | CASSPGPGDTQYF
. | TRBJ2-3 | . | 16 | TRBV21-1 | TGTGCCAGCAGGACAGGCCTGGCCTTCGAACCAGATACGCAGTATTTT | CASRTGLAFEPDTQYF
. | TRBJ1-6 | TRBD1 | 14 | TRBV5-5 | TGTGCCAGCAGCTTGGGACAGGGGTTTTCACCCCTCCACTTT | CASSLGQGFSPLHF
. | TRBJ1-3 | . | 15 | TRBV30 | TGTGCCTGGACCCTAGGGTTGGCCTCTGGAAACACCATATATTTT | CAWTLGLASGNTIYF
. | TRBJ2-4 | . | 16 | TRBV5-1 | TGCGCCAGCAGCTTGTGGGCAGCGACAGCCAAAAACATTCAGTACTTC | CASSLWAATAKNIQYF
. | TRBJ2-3 | . | 13 | TRBV7-9 | TGTGCCAGCAGCCGACTAAGCACAGATACGCAGTATTTT | CASSRLSTDTQYF
. | TRBJ2-1 | . | 12 | TRBV28 | TGTGCCAGCAGGGTTTCTTACAATGAGCAGTTCTTC | CASRVSYNEQFF
. | TRBJ2-2 | . | 15 | TRBV2 | TGTGCCAGCAGTGAAGTTGAGGGTTTGGTCGGGGAGCTGTTTTTT | CASSEVEGLVGELFF
. | TRBJ2-2 | . | 15 | TRBV9 | TGTGCCAGCAGCGTGGGACACCGGGCCGCCGGGGAGCTGTTTTTT | CASSVGHRAAGELFF
. | TRBJ2-1 | TRBD2 | 14 | TRBV30 | TGTGCCTGGAGTGGGGGGGGTTCCTACAATGAGCAGTTCTTC | CAWSGGGSYNEQFF
. | TRBJ2-5 | . | 15 | TRBV19 | TGTGCCACATCACCCGACCGAGGTCTGTGGGAGACCCAGTACTTC | CATSPDRGLWETQYF
. | TRBJ1-1 | . | 15 | TRBV7-2 | TGTGCCAGCAGCTTACAGGGACACATGAACACTGAAGCTTTCTTT | CASSLQGHMNTEAFF
. | TRBJ2-7 | . | 16 | TRBV6-1 | TGTGCCAGCAGTGATGATGGGGGGGCAGGCCCCTACGAGCAGTACTTC | CASSDDGGAGPYEQYF
. | TRBJ2-7 | . | 16 | TRBV7-8 | TGTGCCAGCAGCCCGAGGGCAGGACCCTACAATTACGAGCAGTACTTC | CASSPRAGPYNYEQYF
. | TRBJ1-1 | . | 14 | TRBV7-9 | TGTGCCAGCAGCCCAGTGCGATTAAACACTGAAGCTTTCTTT | CASSPVRLNTEAFF
. | TRBJ2-7 | . | 13 | TRBV2 | TGTGCCAGCTTCACCGCAGTCTCCTACGAGCAGTACTTC | CASFTAVSYEQYF
. | TRBJ1-1 | . | 15 | TRBV5-1 | TGCGCCAGCAGTCCGGGGGACACGGTGAACACTGAAGCTTTCTTT | CASSPGDTVNTEAFF
few | TRBJ1-2 | . | 13 | TRBV7-3 | TGTGCCAGCAGCTTAACGGGGAAAGAGGGCTACACCTTC | CASSLTGKEGYTF
. | TRBJ2-2 | TRBD2 | 19 | TRBV5-1 | TGCGCCAGCAGCTTATCAGGACTAGCGGGCAATGCAGGGACCGGGGAGCTGTTTTTT | CASSLSGLAGNAGTGELFF
. | TRBJ1-1 | . | 13 | TRBV18 | TGTGCCAGCCGCGGGGATATGAACACTGAAGCTTTCTTT | CASRGDMNTEAFF
. | TRBJ2-2 | . | 14 | TRBV2 | TGTGCCAGCAGGGGACACCCCTTCACCGGGGAGCTGTTTTTT | CASRGHPFTGELFF
. | TRBJ1-4 | . | 17 | TRBV19 | TGTGCCAGTAGGGCGCGAGGCGGGGACGGAACTAATGAAAAACTGTTTTTT | CASRARGGDGTNEKLFF
. | TRBJ1-6 | TRBD1 | 15 | TRBV5-1 | TGCGCCAGCAGCTTGAACAGGGGGATGAATTCACCCCTCCACTTT | CASSLNRGMNSPLHF
. | TRBJ2-7 | . | 12 | TRBV6-1 | TGTGCCAGCACGACCCAGGGGACCGAGCAGTACTTC | CASTTQGTEQYF